This T cell receptor (beta chain) comes out of a study of identical twins. General observations from the study: Reduced insertions were recorded for abundant cord blood beta clonotypes, with no such pattern in memory repertoires. Monozygotic twin pairs showed more out-of-frame TCR alpha sharing than models estimated.

Germline values: CDR1 SQVTM, CDR2 ANQGSEA. V dropped 1 base and J dropped 4 bases, with 7 bases sitting between them. CDR3 length: 12 amino acids. Via MiXCR, TCRdb re-called the 5' RACE reads, giving one row per CDR3 protein. The data hold 1.5 million to 2 million distinct CDR3 sequences, with 32% observed a single time. This clonotype has a handful of counts. The antigen is not known. The TCR was taken from a newborn girl in good health. Sequencing input: cord blood. The rearrangement links TRBV29-1 to TRBJ1-2, with D uncertain. In DNA form, the CDR3 reads TGCAGCGTTGAAGGTCGCGGCTATGGCTACACCTTC. Protein: CSVEGRGYGYTF.